Listed below are T cell receptor beta chains from one sample, sequenced in a study of T cells in Graves' hyperthyroidism and ophthalmopathy. Using its own MiXCR run on the multiplex PCR reads, TCRdb lists one record per CDR3 protein. The sample has 700,000 or so distinct CDR3 sequences, about 17% seen once; the top ten hold 8.4%. The material sequenced was blood. Receptors originate from a young man with Graves' hyperthyroidism. The CDR3 runs from the conserved cysteine through the conserved F or W. The D gene is left open where the match is weak. The size field is filled for only some rows; it gives once, few, many or a size class.

TRBJ2-1,many,TRBD1,TRBV28,CASRMAATGTHNEQFF,TGTGCCAGCAGGATGGCGGCGACAGGGACCCACAATGAGCAGTTCTTC
TRBJ2-1,-,-,TRBV27,CASSFAGSTYNEQFF,TGTGCCAGCAGTTTTGCGGGGAGTACATACAATGAGCAGTTCTTC
TRBJ2-3,-,-,TRBV6-1,CASSEKGGTDTQYF,TGTGCCAGCAGTGAAAAGGGGGGGACAGATACGCAGTATTTT
TRBJ2-1,-,-,TRBV12-3/TRBV12-4,CATGDWRSSYNEQFF,TGTGCCACCGGGGACTGGCGCAGCTCCTACAATGAGCAGTTCTTC
TRBJ2-1,many,-,TRBV7-9,CASSLSGRTGNEQFF,TGTGCCAGCAGCTTAAGTGGGAGAACTGGGAATGAGCAGTTCTTC
TRBJ1-5,few,-,TRBV11-2,CASSPDGGLGQPQHF,TGTGCCAGCAGCCCTGACGGGGGGCTCGGACAGCCCCAGCATTTT
TRBJ2-7,few,-,TRBV19,CASSIAGDAYEQYF,TGTGCCAGTAGTATAGCGGGGGATGCCTACGAGCAGTACTTC
TRBJ1-2,few,-,TRBV20-1,CSARDGRDYTF,TGCAGTGCTAGAGATGGTAGGGACTACACCTTC
TRBJ1-1,few,-,TRBV29-1,CSVGTGTNTEAFF,TGCAGCGTTGGAACGGGTACGAACACTGAAGCTTTCTTT
TRBJ2-1,-,-,TRBV14,CASSQGPPLGIRNNEQFF,TGTGCCAGCAGCCAAGGACCCCCCTTGGGGATTAGAAACAATGAGCAGTTCTTC